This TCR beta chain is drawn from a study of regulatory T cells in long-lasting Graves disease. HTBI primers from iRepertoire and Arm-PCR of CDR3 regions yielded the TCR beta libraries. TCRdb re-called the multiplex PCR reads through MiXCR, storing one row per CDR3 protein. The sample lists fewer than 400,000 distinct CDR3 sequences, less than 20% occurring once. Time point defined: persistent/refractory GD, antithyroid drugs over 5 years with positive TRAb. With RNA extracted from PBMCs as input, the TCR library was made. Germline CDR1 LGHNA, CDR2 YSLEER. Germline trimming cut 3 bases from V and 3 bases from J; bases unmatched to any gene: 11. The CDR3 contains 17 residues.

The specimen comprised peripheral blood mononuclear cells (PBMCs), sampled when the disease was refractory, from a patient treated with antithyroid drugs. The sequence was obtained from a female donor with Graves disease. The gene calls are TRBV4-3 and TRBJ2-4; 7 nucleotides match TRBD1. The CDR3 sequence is CASSQDYRGSVKNIQYF. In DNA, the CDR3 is TGCGCCAGCAGCCAGGATTACAGGGGCTCAGTCAAAAACATTCAGTACTTC.